A selection of T cell receptor beta chains follows, all from one sample in a study of beta chain features in type 1 diabetes. Some clones are missing from TCRdb's copy, which holds only in-frame ones; the method was immunoSEQ multiplex PCR. The sample comprises around 180,000 clones, approximately 8.4% of which are singletons, and around 0.5% rests with the top ten. Sequences were obtained from central memory CD4+ T cells from blood. These receptors all stem from a man aged 18 to 30 with type 1 diabetes. Each CDR3 is given with its conserved first and last residue. Each record gives: clone size, D gene, J gene, V gene, CDR3 protein, CDR3 DNA. D genes are given only for firm matches. Clone size is not always given. Where it is, it says once, few, many or a class for expanded clones.

few	TRBD1	TRBJ1-2	TRBV7-2	CASSSDRVKGYTF	TGTGCCAGCAGCAGTGACAGGGTCAAGGGCTACACCTTC
NA	NA	TRBJ2-3	TRBV6-6	CASSRTRGTDTQYF	TGTGCCAGCAGCCGCACTAGGGGCACAGATACGCAGTATTTT
NA	NA	TRBJ1-1	TRBV30	CAWSRGQNTEAFF	TGTGCCTGGAGTAGGGGCCAGAACACTGAAGCTTTCTTT
NA	NA	TRBJ2-1	TRBV7-2	CASSPSEGSYNEQFF	TGTGCCAGCAGCCCATCCGAGGGCTCCTACAATGAGCAGTTCTTC
NA	NA	TRBJ1-2	TRBV6-1	CASSRSSRVGGYTF	TGTGCCAGCAGTCGATCATCCCGCGTCGGGGGCTACACCTTC
NA	NA	TRBJ1-4	TRBV25-1	CASSDSGREKLFF	TGTGCCAGCAGTGACAGCGGTCGTGAAAAACTGTTTTTT
NA	NA	TRBJ1-2	TRBV28	CASSLIQDNGYTF	TGTGCCAGCAGTTTAATCCAGGATAATGGCTACACCTTC
few	NA	TRBJ2-3	TRBV5-1	CASSTQSSGASTDTQYF	TGCGCCAGCAGCACACAATCCAGCGGAGCAAGCACAGATACGCAGTATTTT
NA	TRBD2	TRBJ2-7	TRBV6-5	CASSYSRGTNVYEQYF	TGTGCCAGCAGTTACTCGCGGGGGACCAACGTCTACGAGCAGTACTTC
many	NA	TRBJ1-5	TRBV4-2	CASSPQGNQPQHF	TGTGCCAGCAGTCCACAGGGCAATCAGCCCCAGCATTTT
NA	NA	TRBJ1-6	TRBV9	CASTRGVDTSSYNSPLHF	TGTGCCAGCACACGGGGGGTGGACACGAGCTCCTATAATTCACCCCTCCACTTT
few	NA	TRBJ2-3	TRBV29-1	CSVGQGTDTQYF	TGCAGCGTTGGACAGGGCACAGATACGCAGTATTTT
few	TRBD1	TRBJ2-5	TRBV5-1	CASSLGTGETQYF	TGCGCCAGCAGCCTCGGGACAGGGGAGACCCAGTACTTC
few	NA	TRBJ1-4	TRBV6-6	CASENGGWGDNEKLFF	TGTGCCAGCGAAAACGGGGGTTGGGGGGATAATGAAAAACTGTTTTTT
few	NA	TRBJ2-5	TRBV27	CASKLPTRRDTREETQYF	TGTGCCAGCAAACTACCAACTCGTCGGGACACCCGGGAAGAGACCCAGTACTTC
NA	NA	TRBJ1-1	TRBV25-1	CASRQVGGGESTEAFF	TGTGCCAGCAGACAGGTTGGGGGGGGCGAGAGCACTGAAGCTTTCTTT
NA	TRBD1	TRBJ1-2	TRBV27	CASRPRQGGYGYTF	TGTGCCAGCAGACCCCGACAGGGTGGCTATGGCTACACCTTC
few	TRBD2	TRBJ2-3	TRBV5-1	CASSQQAGLSTDTQYF	TGCGCCAGCAGCCAGCAAGCGGGACTAAGCACAGATACGCAGTATTTT
NA	NA	TRBJ2-2	TRBV5-1	CASRRGGPGLVTGELFF	TGCGCCAGCAGGCGTGGGGGCCCGGGGTTAGTCACCGGGGAGCTGTTTTTT
NA	TRBD1	TRBJ2-4	TRBV28	CASSLGTAFKNIQYF	TGTGCCAGCAGTTTAGGGACAGCTTTCAAAAACATTCAGTACTTC
NA	NA	TRBJ2-3	TRBV19	CASSKSGLAADTQYF	TGTGCCAGTAGTAAGAGCGGTCTAGCAGCAGATACGCAGTATTTT
NA	TRBD1	TRBJ1-1	TRBV7-9	CASSLSQGGSNTGTEAFF	TGTGCCAGCAGCTTATCGCAGGGGGGATCGAACACCGGGACGGAAGCTTTCTTT
NA	NA	TRBJ2-1	TRBV15	CATSAGSPYNEQFF	TGTGCCACCAGCGCGGGATCTCCTTACAATGAGCAGTTCTTC
few	NA	TRBJ2-5	TRBV6-5	CASQGRGTQYF	TGTGCCAGTCAGGGGAGAGGGACCCAGTACTTC
NA	TRBD1	TRBJ2-7	TRBV18	CASSLGQGSSYEQYF	TGTGCCAGCTCACTGGGACAGGGGAGCTCCTACGAGCAGTACTTC
NA	NA	TRBJ1-1	TRBV30	CAWTPGTILGAFF	TGTGCCTGGACCCCTGGGACAATTTTAGGAGCTTTCTTT
many	NA	TRBJ2-1	TRBV4-1	CASSLTGVRVEQFF	TGCGCCAGCAGCCTCACCGGGGTTCGGGTCGAGCAGTTCTTC
few	TRBD1	TRBJ1-2	TRBV4-3	CASSPLSRGDYGYTF	TGCGCCAGCAGCCCCCTGAGCAGGGGGGACTATGGCTACACCTTC
few	NA	TRBJ1-4	TRBV5-1	CASATGSEDEKLFF	TGCGCCAGCGCCACAGGGTCGGAGGATGAAAAACTGTTTTTT
NA	TRBD1	TRBJ2-5	TRBV5-6	CASSSSRGYQETQYF	TGTGCCAGCAGCTCGTCCAGGGGGTACCAAGAGACCCAGTACTTC
few	TRBD2	TRBJ2-5	TRBV20-1	CSASGGADQYF	TGCAGTGCCTCCGGGGGGGCCGACCAGTACTTC
few	NA	TRBJ1-5	TRBV27	CASSGGHNQPQHF	TGTGCCAGCAGTGGTGGCCACAATCAGCCCCAGCATTTT
NA	NA	TRBJ2-7	TRBV7-2	CASSLDIKSYEQYF	TGTGCCAGCAGCTTAGACATAAAATCCTACGAGCAGTACTTC
few	NA	TRBJ1-2	TRBV9	CASSPQSTGYYGYTF	TGTGCCAGCAGCCCCCAGTCTACAGGGTACTATGGCTACACCTTC
many	TRBD2	TRBJ2-1	TRBV5-6	CASSLDLAGAGEQFF	TGTGCCAGCAGCTTGGATCTAGCGGGAGCGGGAGAGCAGTTCTTC
few	TRBD1	TRBJ1-4	TRBV30	CAWSRPGTGGTNEKLFF	TGTGCCTGGAGTCGTCCCGGGACAGGGGGAACTAATGAAAAACTGTTTTTT
few	NA	TRBJ1-2	TRBV30	CAWSVKQATYGYTF	TGTGCCTGGAGTGTAAAGCAGGCGACCTATGGCTACACCTTC
NA	TRBD2	TRBJ2-4	TRBV5-1	CASSLEGGGFYDIQYF	TGCGCCAGCAGCTTGGAGGGCGGGGGATTTTATGACATTCAGTACTTC
NA	TRBD2	TRBJ2-1	TRBV28	CASSATPSGGVNEQFF	TGTGCCAGCAGCGCAACGCCTAGCGGGGGTGTCAATGAGCAGTTCTTC
NA	NA	TRBJ2-7	TRBV28	CASSIPGFGEQYF	TGTGCCAGCAGCATACCAGGGTTTGGCGAGCAGTACTTC
few	NA	TRBJ1-6	TRBV28	CASRNGQGNSPLHF	TGTGCCAGCAGGAATGGGCAGGGCAATTCACCCCTCCACTTT
few	NA	TRBJ2-6	TRBV21-1	CASSKKLDGTASGANVLTF	TGTGCCAGCAGCAAAAAGTTAGATGGGACAGCCTCTGGGGCCAACGTCCTGACTTTC
few	NA	TRBJ2-2	TRBV7-9	CASRRTGSTGELFF	TGTGCCAGCAGGCGAACAGGGAGCACCGGGGAGCTGTTTTTT
NA	NA	TRBJ2-3	TRBV18	CASSPSGISIPDTQYF	TGTGCCAGCTCACCCTCCGGTATTTCAATCCCAGATACGCAGTATTTT
NA	TRBD1	TRBJ2-5	TRBV7-9	CASSPRQGVDQETQYF	TGTGCCAGCAGCCCCAGACAGGGTGTTGACCAAGAGACCCAGTACTTC
few	TRBD2	TRBJ2-7	TRBV11-2	CASTRGTSLNSYEQYF	TGTGCCAGCACCCGGGGGACTAGCCTAAACTCCTACGAGCAGTACTTC
NA	NA	TRBJ1-3	TRBV6-6	CATGTTGSGNTIYF	TGTGCCACCGGAACTACAGGGTCCGGAAACACCATATATTTT
NA	NA	TRBJ2-5	TRBV7-9	CASSFYGEETQYF	TGTGCCAGCAGCTTTTACGGGGAAGAGACCCAGTACTTC
few	NA	TRBJ2-7	TRBV4-2	CASSPLEGHVVLYEQYF	TGTGCCAGCAGCCCGTTGGAGGGCCACGTAGTCCTTTACGAGCAGTACTTC
NA	TRBD1	TRBJ1-2	TRBV28	CASSLPGGEGYGYTF	TGTGCCAGCAGTTTACCAGGGGGCGAAGGCTATGGCTACACCTTC
few	NA	TRBJ2-7	TRBV7-2	CASSRSGYEQYF	TGTGCCAGCAGCCGTAGCGGTTACGAGCAGTACTTC
few	NA	TRBJ2-2	TRBV6-5	CASSRPAGELFF	TGTGCCAGCAGTCGTCCCGCCGGGGAGCTGTTTTTT
NA	TRBD2	TRBJ2-5	TRBV5-1	CASRPPGLAGAEETQYF	TGCGCCAGCAGACCCCCGGGACTAGCGGGGGCCGAGGAGACCCAGTACTTC